The 24 T cell receptor beta chains below all came from one sample that was sequenced in a study of T-cell reconstitution after alpha-beta-depleted transplantation in children. During its preparation, the TCRbeta library received unique molecular identifiers. Using its own MiXCR run on the PCR reads, TCRdb lists one record per CDR3 protein. The repertoire has about 230,000 distinct CDR3 sequences, around 12% of them found once; the top ten carry roughly 2.8%. Sequenced here: PBMCs from the stem cell graft donor, sampled from the stem cell graft. The receptors originated from a human donor who donated a stem cell graft to a child with acute lymphoblastic leukemia.

This clonotype was observed many times. The V call is TRBV12-3 or TRBV12-4, the J call TRBJ1-1; possibly TRBD1 for D (5 bases). The length of the CDR3 is 13 residues. V lost 3 bases and J lost 3, with 8 bases in between. The chain's CDR3 is CASSFKGDTEAFF. The CDR3 region has the DNA TGTGCCAGCAGTTTTAAAGGGGACACTGAAGCTTTCTTT.

This clonotype was found many times. The chain carries TRBV6-6 and TRBJ1-1; 7 nucleotides match TRBD1. Germline loops: CDR1 MNHNY, CDR2 SVGAGI (reference sequence). The ends lost 7 bases at V and 0 bases at J; junction bases unmatched: 11. The CDR3 contains 16 residues. CDR3 amino acids: CASTLLTGAVNTEAFF. CDR3 DNA: TGTGCCAGCACCCTATTAACAGGGGCTGTGAACACTGAAGCTTTCTTT.

This clonotype was counted at least ten times. J is TRBJ1-4 and V is TRBV20-1, with TRBD1 matching over 9 bases. V shed 5 bases, J shed 6 bases, and the junction held 7 bases outside the gene matches. The V gene's germline CDR1 is DFQATT and CDR2 SNEGSKA (reference sequence). CDR3 length equals 14 residues. CDR3 residues: CSAALGTGYEKLFF. The CDR3 nucleotides are TGCAGTGCTGCTCTTGGGACAGGGTATGAAAAACTGTTTTTT.

This clonotype was counted ten times or more. V and J are TRBV2 and TRBJ2-5; D is possibly TRBD2 (5 bases). Germline CDR1 reads SNHLY; CDR2 reads FYNNEI. The CDR3 extends over 14 amino acids. Trimming left V 7 bases short and J 5 bases short, with 17 bases between. The CDR3 is CASIRTGEPETQYF. For the CDR3, the DNA is TGTGCCAGCATACGAACCGGGGAGCCGGAGACCCAGTACTTC.

The chain joins TRBV6-2 or TRBV6-3 to TRBJ2-6; unclear D gene. The CDR3 is 15 residues long. Germline V gene data show CDR1 as MNHEY and CDR2 as SVGEGT. The germline V and J ends were trimmed by 6 bases and 0 bases, with 9 bases remaining between them. The DNA of the CDR3 is TGTGCCAGCAGCAGCGCCCACTCTGGGGCCAACGTCCTGACTTTC. It yields the protein CASSSAHSGANVLTF.

This clonotype was found many times. This chain joins TRBV7-8 and TRBJ2-3, with D unclear. Between the trimmed V and J ends, which lost 7 bases and 0 bases, there was a span of 14 bases. CDR1 SGHVS and CDR2 FQNEAQ come from the germline V gene. The CDR3 has 15 amino acids. As DNA, the CDR3 is TGTGCCAGCAAGTTGTTGGACGTAAGCACAGATACGCAGTATTTT. It encodes CASKLLDVSTDTQYF. Filled out from reference TRBV7-8 and TRBJ2-3, the complete variable domain reads GAGVSQSPRYKVAKRGQDVALRCDPISGHVSLFWYQQALGQGPEFLTYFQNEAQLDKSGLPSDRFFAERPEGSVSTLKIQRTQQEDSAVYLCASKLLDVSTDTQYFGPGTRLTVL.

To note about this clonotype: Just one base apart from a much larger clone, this may be a read error. The chain couples TRBV9 to TRBJ1-1; TRBD1 might be the D (6 bases). Germline V gene lookup returns CDR1 SGDLS and CDR2 YYNGEE. This CDR3 spans 16 amino acids. CDR3 loop: CASSVGDLRQDTQAFF. The CDR3, as DNA: TGTGCCAGCAGCGTAGGGGACTTACGACAGGACACTCAAGCTTTCTTT.

In this sample, this clonotype turned up many times. V is TRBV3-1 and J is TRBJ2-7; the D gene could be TRBD1 or TRBD2 (5 bases each). V lost 4 bases, J lost 4 bases, and 23 bases lay in between. The CDR3 has 17 amino acids. CDR1 is LGHDT, CDR2 YNNKEL, per germline (reference sequence). Here the CDR3 reads CASSLTRDPIWNYEQYF. DNA of the CDR3: TGTGCCAGCAGCCTTACCCGGGACCCTATATGGAATTACGAGCAGTACTTC.

Ten or more counts support this clonotype. This chain joins TRBV5-6 and TRBJ2-2; D gene uncertain. Germline V CDR1 and CDR2: SGHDT, YYEEEE. Between the trimmed V and J ends, which lost 1 base and 0 bases, there was a span of 7 bases. The CDR3 covers 15 residues. The CDR3 DNA sequence: TGTGCCAGCAGCTTGATCGGTGCGAACACCGGGGAGCTGTTTTTT. Translated, it gives CASSLIGANTGELFF.

About this clonotype: A read error is the likely source, as a far larger clone sits one nucleotide away. This CDR3 is missing its conserved last phenylalanine or tryptophan, likely due to a read error. The chain has TRBV5-4 and TRBJ1-5; D remains unclear. CDR3 length: 13 amino acids. Deletions cut 0 bases from V and 3 bases from J, with 4 bases between. Germline CDR1 SGHNT, CDR2 YYREEE (reference sequence). This chain's CDR3 is CASSLGPNQPQHL. The CDR3 DNA sequence: TGTGCCAGCAGCTTGGGGCCCAATCAGCCCCAGCATTTG.

This clonotype has a count of ten or more. The chain links TRBV5-1 to TRBJ2-5; D unresolved. The V end lost 1 base, the J end lost 5 bases, and 9 bases lay between the germline ends. The CDR3 has 13 residues. The germline V gene encodes CDR1 SGHRS and CDR2 YFSETQ. CDR3 nucleotide sequence: TGCGCCAGCAGCTTGAGGTTCGGGGAGACCCAGTACTTC. Amino acids: CASSLRFGETQYF.

The table lists this clonotype with many counts. This chain connects TRBV5-1 to TRBJ2-7; no clear D gene. V lost 0 bases, J lost 5 bases, and 6 bases lay in between. In germline, CDR1 is SGHRS, CDR2 YFSETQ. The CDR3 has 12 amino acids. The chain's CDR3 is CASSLGKDEQYF. The CDR3 coding sequence is TGCGCCAGCAGCTTGGGTAAAGACGAGCAGTACTTC.

The genes are TRBV12-3 or TRBV12-4 and TRBJ1-2; D remains unclear. V lost 1 base to trimming and J lost 2 bases, with 2 bases between them. CDR3 length: 12 amino acids. CDR3 residues: CASSLGNYGYTF. CDR3 DNA: TGTGCCAGCAGTTTAGGCAACTATGGCTACACCTTC.

A note on this clonotype: This sequence may be a read error, since a much larger clone differs from it by one base. The CDR3 is CASSLMVAGNTEAFF. CDR3 DNA: TGTGCCAGCAGCTTAATGGTCGCAGGGAACACTGAAGCTTTCTTT. This chain connects TRBV7-9 to TRBJ1-1; D not certain. V lost 2 bases and J lost 1, with 11 bases in between. The germline V gene encodes CDR1 SEHNR and CDR2 FQNEAQ (reference sequence). The CDR3 is 15 residues long.

A few counts support this clonotype. This sequence joins TRBV27 and TRBJ1-6, with 7 bases matching TRBD1. The CDR3 runs 15 residues. Germline trimming cut 4 bases from V and 10 bases from J; bases unmatched to any gene: 10. The germline gives CDR1 MNHEY, CDR2 SMNVEV (reference sequence). In nucleotides, the CDR3 is TGTGCCAGCAGTTCCACGACAGGGTTCAAGTCACCCCTCCACTTT. Protein: CASSSTTGFKSPLHF.

This sequence joins TRBV20-1 and TRBJ1-2; the D gene is possibly TRBD1 (6 bases). Germline loops: CDR1 DFQATT, CDR2 SNEGSKA (reference sequence). V was cut by 5 bases and J by 4 bases, with 23 bases left in between. This CDR3 is built from 16 residues. CDR3 in amino acids: CSAWGREYTGSYGYTF. In DNA form, the CDR3 reads TGCAGTGCTTGGGGACGGGAGTACACAGGGAGCTATGGCTACACCTTC.

This clonotype was counted many times. V and J are TRBV20-1 and TRBJ1-2, with D unclear. Germline-derived CDR1 and CDR2 are DFQATT and SNEGSKA (reference sequence). V was pared by 0 bases and J by 0 bases, with 8 bases between. The CDR3 is 14 amino acids. Here the CDR3 DNA reads TGCAGTGCTAGAGAAACAGAGTCTAACTATGGCTACACCTTC. Translated, it gives CSARETESNYGYTF.

This clonotype was recorded many times. The V and J genes are TRBV3-1 and TRBJ2-7; D unresolved. Per the germline V gene, CDR1 is LGHDT and CDR2 is YNNKEL (reference sequence). The CDR3 extends over 11 amino acids. The ends were cut back, 5 bases at V and 7 bases at J, with 9 bases in the middle. This CDR3 reads CASSNPREQYF. Here the CDR3 DNA reads TGTGCCAGCAGCAACCCTAGGGAGCAGTACTTC.

In this sample, this clonotype turned up many times. The chain is built from TRBV9 and TRBJ2-3; 7 positions match TRBD2. V was clipped by 2 bases and J by 2 bases; unmatched bases: 5. Germline V CDR1 and CDR2: SGDLS, YYNGEE. The CDR3 covers 15 residues. This CDR3 is CASSVSGLVTDTQYF. The DNA of the CDR3 is TGTGCCAGCAGCGTTAGCGGGCTGGTCACAGATACGCAGTATTTT.

This clonotype was detected a few times. The rearrangement uses TRBV6-2 or TRBV6-3 and TRBJ1-1, with 10 nucleotides matching TRBD1. The trim removed 2 bases at V and 1 base at J, leaving 4 bases unmatched. Looked up from germline, CDR1 is MNHEY and CDR2 is SVGEGT. There are 16 residues in the CDR3. The CDR3 is CASSYDRGPENTEAFF. For the CDR3, the DNA is TGTGCCAGCAGTTACGACAGGGGGCCGGAGAACACTGAAGCTTTCTTT.

This clonotype was detected many times. The CDR3 nucleotides read TGCAGTGCCCCGGACAGGAGTAGCTATGGCTACACCTTC. Translated, it gives CSAPDRSSYGYTF. V usage is TRBV20-1 and J usage is TRBJ1-2, with TRBD1 matching over 7 bases. V lost 6 bases and J lost 4; bases outside the gene matches: 8. CDR1 DFQATT and CDR2 SNEGSKA come from the germline V gene (reference sequence). CDR3 size: 13 residues.

This chain uses TRBV10-3 with TRBJ2-1; D gene ambiguous. Trimming removed 3 bases from V and 5 bases from J, with 14 bases in between. The germline CDR1 and CDR2 sequences are ENHRY and SYGVKD. CDR3 length equals 15 residues. The CDR3 protein is CAISDLSSPNNEQFF. CDR3 DNA: TGTGCCATCAGTGATCTATCAAGTCCGAACAATGAGCAGTTCTTC.

This clonotype showed up many times. V gene TRBV5-1 combines with J gene TRBJ2-2; D assignment may be TRBD1 or TRBD2 (5 bases each). The germline CDR1 and CDR2 sequences are SGHRS and YFSETQ. The CDR3 loop spans 15 amino acids. V was pared by 1 base and J by 3 bases, with 10 bases between. The CDR3 sequence: CASSLRQGHTGELFF. For the CDR3, the DNA is TGCGCCAGCAGCTTGCGCCAGGGACACACCGGGGAGCTGTTTTTT.

This clonotype was counted ten times or more. The chain joins TRBV21-1 to TRBJ1-6; no DNA check was done on the table's D call, TRBD1. TRBV21-1 is a pseudogene segment. The CDR3 spans 15 residues. DNA for the CDR3: TGTGCCAGCAGCTCGCCCGGGACGGATAATTCACCCCTCCACTTT. Translation gives CASSSPGTDNSPLHF.